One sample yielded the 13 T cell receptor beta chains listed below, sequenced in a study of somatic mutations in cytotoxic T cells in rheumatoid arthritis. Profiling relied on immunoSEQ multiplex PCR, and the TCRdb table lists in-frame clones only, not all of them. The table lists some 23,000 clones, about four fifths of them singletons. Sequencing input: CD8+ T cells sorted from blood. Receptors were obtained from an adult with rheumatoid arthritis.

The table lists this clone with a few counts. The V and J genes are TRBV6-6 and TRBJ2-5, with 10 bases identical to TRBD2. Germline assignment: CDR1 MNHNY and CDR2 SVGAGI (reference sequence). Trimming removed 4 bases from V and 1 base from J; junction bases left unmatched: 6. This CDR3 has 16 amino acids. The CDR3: CASSLHSGGTQETQYF. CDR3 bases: TGTGCCAGCAGTTTACATAGCGGGGGGACCCAAGAGACCCAGTACTTC.

CDR3 region: CASSEGTGADTQYF. CDR3 DNA: TGTGCCAGCAGTGAAGGGACAGGGGCAGATACGCAGTATTTT. The V gene is TRBV6-1, the J gene TRBJ2-3, with 9 bases lining up with TRBD1. CDR1 MNHNS and CDR2 SASEGT come from the germline V gene. The CDR3 has 14 residues. Losses at the gene ends were 1 base for V and 4 bases for J; bases not matched to a gene: 0.

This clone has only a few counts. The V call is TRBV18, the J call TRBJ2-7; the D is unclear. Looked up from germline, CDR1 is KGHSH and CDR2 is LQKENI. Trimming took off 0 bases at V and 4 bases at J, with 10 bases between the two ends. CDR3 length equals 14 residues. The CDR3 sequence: CASSPPEQSYEQYF. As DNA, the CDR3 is TGTGCCAGCTCACCACCGGAACAGTCGTACGAGCAGTACTTC.

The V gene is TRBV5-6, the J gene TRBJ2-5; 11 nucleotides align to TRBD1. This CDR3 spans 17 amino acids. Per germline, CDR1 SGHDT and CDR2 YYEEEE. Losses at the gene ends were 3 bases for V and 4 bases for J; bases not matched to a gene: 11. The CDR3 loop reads CASSSGGQGALRETQYF. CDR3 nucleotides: TGTGCCAGCAGCTCCGGAGGACAGGGGGCGCTCCGAGAGACCCAGTACTTC. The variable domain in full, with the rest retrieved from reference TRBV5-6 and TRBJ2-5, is DAGVTQSPTHLIKTRGQQVTLRCSPKSGHDTVSWYQQALGQGPQFIFQYYEEEERQRGNFPDRFSGHQFPNYSSELNVNALLLGDSALYLCASSSGGQGALRETQYFGPGTRLLVL.

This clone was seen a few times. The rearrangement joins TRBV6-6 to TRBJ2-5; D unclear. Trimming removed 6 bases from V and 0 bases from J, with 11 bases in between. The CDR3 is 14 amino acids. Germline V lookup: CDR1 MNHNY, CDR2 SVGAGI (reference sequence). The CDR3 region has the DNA TGTGCCAGCAGCGGCGGACCCGACCAAGAGACCCAGTACTTC. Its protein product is CASSGGPDQETQYF.

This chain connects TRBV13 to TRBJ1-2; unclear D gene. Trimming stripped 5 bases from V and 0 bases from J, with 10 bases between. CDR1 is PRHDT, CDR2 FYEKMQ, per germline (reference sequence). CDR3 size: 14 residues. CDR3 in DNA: TGTGCCAGCAGCCTTCAGACTTCTAACTATGGCTACACCTTC. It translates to CASSLQTSNYGYTF.

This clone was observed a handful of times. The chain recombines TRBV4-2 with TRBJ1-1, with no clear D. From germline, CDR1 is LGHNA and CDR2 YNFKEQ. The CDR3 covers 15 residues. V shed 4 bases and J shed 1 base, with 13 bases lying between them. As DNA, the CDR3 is TGTGCCAGCAGCCTATCAGGCCACTCGAACACTGAAGCTTTCTTT. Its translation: CASSLSGHSNTEAFF.

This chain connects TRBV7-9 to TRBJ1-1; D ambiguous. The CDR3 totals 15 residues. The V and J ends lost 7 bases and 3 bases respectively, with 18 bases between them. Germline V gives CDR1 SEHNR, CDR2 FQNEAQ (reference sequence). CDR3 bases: TGTGCCAGCACCCAATGGGTAGGGCCACACACTGAAGCTTTCTTT. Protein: CASTQWVGPHTEAFF.

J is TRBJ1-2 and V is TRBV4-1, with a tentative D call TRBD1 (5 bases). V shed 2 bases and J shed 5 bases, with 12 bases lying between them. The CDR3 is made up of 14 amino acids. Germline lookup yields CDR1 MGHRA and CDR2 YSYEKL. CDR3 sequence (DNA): TGCGCCAGCAGCCAATTTCAAGGGGATTATGGCTACACCTTC. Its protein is CASSQFQGDYGYTF.

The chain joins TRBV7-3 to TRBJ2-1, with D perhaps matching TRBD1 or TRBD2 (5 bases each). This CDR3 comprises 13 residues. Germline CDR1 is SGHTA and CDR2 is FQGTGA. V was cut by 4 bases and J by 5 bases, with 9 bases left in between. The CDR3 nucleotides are TGTGCCAGCAGCTCCATGGGGGACAATGAGCAGTTCTTC. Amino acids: CASSSMGDNEQFF.

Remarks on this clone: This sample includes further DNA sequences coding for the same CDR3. CDR3 sequence reads: CASSLVHHEQYF. Here the CDR3 DNA reads TGTGCCAGCAGCTTAGTTCACCACGAGCAGTACTTC. V gene TRBV7-9 combines with J gene TRBJ2-7; D gene ambiguous. The CDR3 length is 12 residues. Trimming removed 1 base from V and 5 bases from J, with 6 bases in between. Germline CDR1 SEHNR, CDR2 FQNEAQ (reference sequence).

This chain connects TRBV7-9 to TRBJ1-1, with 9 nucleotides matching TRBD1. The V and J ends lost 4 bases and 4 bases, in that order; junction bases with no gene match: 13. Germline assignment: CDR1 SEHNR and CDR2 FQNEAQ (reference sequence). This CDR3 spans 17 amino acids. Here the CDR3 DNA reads TGTGCCAGCAGCTCCACCATTCAAAAGGACAGGGGCACTGAAGCTTTCTTT. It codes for CASSSTIQKDRGTEAFF.

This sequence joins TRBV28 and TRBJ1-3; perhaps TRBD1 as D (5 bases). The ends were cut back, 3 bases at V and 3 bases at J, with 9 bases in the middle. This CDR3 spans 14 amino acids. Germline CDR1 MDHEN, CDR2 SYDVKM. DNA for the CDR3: TGTGCCAGCAGTTTTCGGGGGATTGGAAACACCATATATTTT. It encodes CASSFRGIGNTIYF.